The following is a T cell receptor beta chain sequence with its context. This clone occurred once. Its recognized antigen is unknown. The sample holds no much larger clone one base away, and base qualities are not on file. This sample's time point label indicates: baseline before oral tofacitinib. Peripheral blood and lesional scalp punch biopsies were obtained from patients with alopecia areata. PBMCs were isolated by density centrifugation and stained for CD3, CD4 and CD8, and CD4+ and CD8+ T cells were sorted on a FACSAria. The entry originates in a study of CD8+ T cells in alopecia areata (dated by TCRdb to 2016 to 2019). As for the study more broadly: The treated patients, all with moderate-to-severe alopecia areata, were enrolled in an open-label pilot trial of oral tofacitinib given at 5 to 10 mg twice daily. High-throughput TCRbeta sequencing was used to examine T cell clonal expansion in alopecia areata in both the C3H/HeJ mouse model and human patients. Patients on tofacitinib were biopsied at baseline and after 4 and 24 weeks of treatment, and several of the patients also had a later scalp biopsy. TCRbeta CDR3 regions were amplified by immunoSEQ multiplex PCR using 35 Vbeta forward and 13 Jbeta reverse primers. In humans, TCRbeta sequencing was performed on scalp tissue and on sorted CD4+ and CD8+ peripheral blood T cells from healthy controls and from patients with patchy or totalis/universalis alopecia areata. Scalp clonality was compared across normal scalp (n=4), patchy alopecia areata scalp (n=8), and alopecia totalis/universalis scalp (n=8). Patients stayed on tofacitinib for 6 to 18 months and then had 6 months of follow-up off drug so that delayed response and recurrence could be assessed. The RNA source kit depended on sample type: the PAXgene miRNA kit for fixed scalp, the miRNeasy kit for PBMCs, and the RNeasy kit for mouse skin. Overall study outcomes, separate from this receptor: Compared with normal scalp, lesional scalp had higher clonality and more expanded CD8+ clones, particularly in alopecia totalis/universalis, a pattern that suggests antigenic drive. Unlike mouse skin, where gammadelta T cells dominate, normal human skin contains resident alphabeta T cells that get sequenced too, which complicates analysis of the scalp TCR repertoire. Shared TCR sequences between patients were less evident than in mice, which may be partly attributable to HLA diversity in the patient population.

Preparation of the library involved the immunoSEQ multiplex PCR assay. RNA was extracted from all samples and reverse transcribed into cDNA as template for TCR sequencing. First-strand cDNA was synthesized using SuperScript III with a 2:1 mix of oligo-dT and random hexamers. A synthetic immune receptor repertoire was used to assess amplification bias, and residual bias was removed computationally. Per the source publication's procedure: Raw reads were preprocessed to remove errors, and CDR3 was defined according to IMGT conventions as the region from the conserved cysteine to phenylalanine. Clonality was computed by normalizing Shannon entropy by log2 of the number of productive unique TCRs and subtracting the result from 1. Scalp TCRbeta sequences were cross-referenced with sorted blood CD4 and CD8 repertoires so that the CD4 or CD8 identity of scalp clones could be inferred. TCRdb provides this immuneACCESS table in a form limited to in-frame rearrangements. Some clones are lacking; in checked studies, under half of them reflect an unresolved V gene, and why the rest are absent is not known. V and J calls and clone size are copied from that table; D and trimming were computed from the DNA. The sample contains some 130,000 clones, about 46% of them found a single time. The top ten hold roughly a sixth of the sample.

Sequencing used CD8+ T cells sorted from blood, obtained at week 0. The origin of this receptor is a human donor with alopecia areata.

The CDR3 region: CASWKPQAEQYF. The DNA reads as follows: TGTGCCAGCTGGAAACCTCAGGCCGAGCAGTACTTC. The chain is assembled from TRBV6-6 and TRBJ2-7, with an unclear D gene assignment. Reading from cysteine to phenylalanine, the CDR3 counts 12 amino acids. Of the read, only the CDR3 DNA is kept; its 36 bases are in frame from base 1. From the germline V gene (reference sequence), CDR1 is MNHNY and CDR2 is SVGAGI. V sheds 8 bases and J sheds 6 bases, leaving 14 bases between their ends.